The rows below give T cell receptor beta chains drawn from one sample of a study of T cells in Graves' hyperthyroidism and ophthalmopathy. TCRdb independently ran MiXCR on the multiplex PCR reads; one entry per CDR3 protein. The sample includes about 500,000 distinct CDR3 sequences, 15% to 20% seen only once; the top ten take roughly 18%. The sample was blood. The origin of the receptors is a young woman with Graves' ophthalmopathy. The CDR3 runs from the conserved cysteine through the conserved F or W. The order of the fields is V gene, D gene, CDR3 length, clone size, J gene, CDR3 protein, CDR3 DNA. A D gene is named only where the DNA matches it firmly. Not all rows give a size; the values are once, few, many and, for expanded clones, a class.

TRBV12-3/TRBV12-4,-,15,many,TRBJ2-3,CASSFLGPSTDTQYF,TGTGCCAGCAGTTTTCTGGGGCCTAGCACAGATACGCAGTATTTT
TRBV27,-,15,many,TRBJ1-6,CASSQRTVYNSPLHF,TGTGCCAGCAGTCAGCGGACAGTCTATAATTCACCCCTCCACTTT
TRBV20-1,TRBD1,15,few,TRBJ2-7,CSASPDRGRPYEQYF,TGCAGTGCTAGTCCGGACAGGGGGCGGCCATACGAGCAGTACTTC
TRBV6-2/TRBV6-3,TRBD2,16,many,TRBJ2-7,CASSRSGLAGANEQYF,TGTGCCAGCAGTCGATCGGGACTAGCGGGAGCGAACGAACAGTACTTC
TRBV12-3/TRBV12-4,TRBD1,16,many,TRBJ1-2,CASSTEGGASSDGYTF,TGTGCCAGCAGTACCGAAGGGGGCGCATCAAGCGATGGCTACACCTTC
TRBV27,TRBD1,14,many,TRBJ1-6,CASTPGTGVSPLHF,TGTGCCAGCACCCCCGGGACAGGGGTTTCACCCCTCCACTTT
TRBV6-1,-,14,many,TRBJ2-1,CASRATGSYNEQFF,TGTGCCAGCAGGGCCACTGGTTCCTACAATGAGCAGTTCTTC
TRBV30,TRBD1,13,many,TRBJ1-1,CAWSQGAHTEAFF,TGTGCCTGGAGTCAGGGGGCGCACACTGAAGCTTTCTTT
TRBV2,-,16,-,TRBJ2-6,CASSEPGVSGANVLTF,TGTGCCAGCAGTGAGCCAGGCGTATCTGGGGCCAACGTCCTGACTTTC
TRBV20-1,-,14,many,TRBJ1-1,CSAREGGMNTEAFF,TGCAGTGCTAGAGAAGGGGGAATGAACACTGAAGCTTTCTTT
TRBV28,-,15,many,TRBJ2-1,CASSSAEQRPNEQFF,TGTGCCAGCAGTTCCGCCGAGCAGCGGCCGAATGAGCAGTTCTTC
TRBV28,TRBD1,15,few,TRBJ1-2,CASWDRGRLLAGYTF,TGTGCCAGCTGGGACAGGGGGAGGCTATTGGCTGGCTACACCTTC
TRBV29-1,-,13,-,TRBJ1-3,CSAQDYAGNTIYF,TGCAGCGCACAGGACTACGCTGGAAACACCATATATTTT
TRBV30,-,13,many,TRBJ2-7,CAWSVVAVYEQYF,TGTGCCTGGAGTGTTGTGGCAGTCTACGAGCAGTACTTC
TRBV7-6,TRBD1,16,many,TRBJ2-5,CASSLGGQGWMETQYF,TGTGCCAGCAGCTTAGGGGGACAGGGTTGGATGGAGACCCAGTACTTC
TRBV4-1,-,16,few,TRBJ1-4,CASSQVPHVQNEKLFF,TGCGCCAGCAGCCAAGTCCCTCACGTCCAGAATGAAAAACTGTTTTTT
TRBV12-3/TRBV12-4,-,16,few,TRBJ2-7,CASSPGLESVTYEQYF,TGTGCCAGCAGTCCCGGACTGGAGTCGGTGACCTACGAGCAGTACTTC
TRBV5-1,TRBD1,15,few,TRBJ2-1,CASSTTGTGALEQFF,TGCGCCAGCAGCACGACCGGGACAGGGGCCCTAGAGCAGTTCTTC
TRBV18,-,14,many,TRBJ1-2,CASSPAGSYYGYTF,TGTGCCAGCTCACCCGCAGGATCGTACTATGGCTACACCTTC
TRBV4-1,TRBD1,14,-,TRBJ1-5,CASRLTGESQPQHF,TGCGCCAGCAGACTCACAGGGGAGAGCCAGCCCCAGCATTTT
TRBV10-1,-,14,few,TRBJ1-1,CASSEWGDNTEAFF,TGCGCCAGCAGTGAATGGGGGGATAACACTGAAGCTTTCTTT
TRBV29-1,-,13,many,TRBJ2-3,CSVAPVRTDTQYF,TGCAGCGTTGCCCCGGTCCGCACAGATACGCAGTATTTT
TRBV19,TRBD2,14,many,TRBJ2-7,CASKTSGGSYEQYF,TGTGCCAGTAAAACTAGCGGGGGATCCTACGAGCAGTACTTC
TRBV7-9,-,12,few,TRBJ1-2,CASSAGTYGYTF,TGTGCCAGCAGCGCCGGGACCTATGGCTACACCTTC
TRBV20-1,-,14,many,TRBJ1-1,CSARVTNENTEAFF,TGCAGTGCTAGAGTGACGAACGAGAACACTGAAGCTTTCTTT
TRBV27,TRBD1,15,many,TRBJ2-7,CASSLTGVSSYEQYF,TGTGCCAGCAGTTTGACAGGGGTCAGCTCCTACGAGCAGTACTTC
TRBV25-1,-,16,few,TRBJ2-7,CASSPSRTDGTYEQYF,TGTGCCAGCAGCCCCTCTAGAACGGACGGTACCTACGAGCAGTACTTC
TRBV13,-,14,-,TRBJ1-6,CASSLGRGHSPLHF,TGTGCCAGCAGCTTAGGCAGGGGCCATTCACCCCTCCACTTT
TRBV7-6,TRBD1,15,-,TRBJ1-2,CASSLEATGANGYTF,TGTGCCAGCAGCTTAGAAGCGACAGGGGCGAATGGCTACACCTTC
TRBV27,-,12,many,TRBJ2-3,CASSPHTDTQYF,TGTGCCAGCAGTCCTCACACAGATACGCAGTATTTT
TRBV28,-,13,many,TRBJ2-3,CASSSGAVDTQYF,TGTGCCAGCAGTTCAGGGGCAGTTGATACGCAGTATTTT
TRBV30,-,14,many,TRBJ1-2,CAWSVPKWGYGYTF,TGTGCCTGGAGTGTACCGAAGTGGGGCTATGGCTACACCTTC
TRBV5-5,-,15,-,TRBJ1-3,CASNEDRLSGNTIYF,TGTGCCAGCAACGAGGACAGACTCTCTGGAAACACCATATATTTT
TRBV11-1,-,14,many,TRBJ1-2,CASSLYDSSYGYTF,TGTGCCAGCAGCTTATATGACAGTTCCTATGGCTACACCTTC
TRBV9,TRBD2,15,many,TRBJ2-1,CASSVTSGRVNEQFF,TGTGCCAGCAGCGTAACTAGCGGGAGGGTCAATGAGCAGTTCTTC
TRBV20-1,TRBD2,16,many,TRBJ2-1,CSATTHVAGSYNEQFF,TGCAGTGCTACCACACACGTAGCGGGATCCTACAATGAGCAGTTCTTC
TRBV6-2/TRBV6-3,-,13,many,TRBJ2-7,CASSYRDNYEQYF,TGTGCCAGCAGTTACCGGGACAACTACGAGCAGTACTTC
TRBV2,-,15,many,TRBJ1-6,CASEPSSSYNSPLHF,TGTGCCAGTGAACCATCGAGCTCCTATAATTCACCCCTCCACTTT
TRBV27,TRBD1,18,many,TRBJ1-5,CASPFDRASSSSNQPQHF,TGTGCCAGCCCTTTCGACAGGGCCTCTTCTTCTAGCAATCAGCCCCAGCATTTT
TRBV7-7,-,16,few,TRBJ2-7,CASSPRGQRGSYEQYF,TGTGCTAGCAGTCCCCGGGGGCAAAGAGGATCCTACGAGCAGTACTTC
TRBV28,-,15,many,TRBJ1-3,CASSLVFDSGNTIYF,TGTGCCAGCAGTTTAGTGTTCGACTCTGGAAACACCATATATTTT
TRBV28,TRBD1,14,many,TRBJ1-6,CASGPDRLHSPLHF,TGTGCCAGCGGGCCGGACAGGTTACATTCACCCCTCCACTTT
TRBV6-1,TRBD1,18,-,TRBJ2-1,CASKGQGGLDHPGNEQFF,TGTGCCAGCAAAGGACAGGGGGGCCTAGATCACCCGGGTAATGAGCAGTTCTTC
TRBV12-5,TRBD1,16,-,TRBJ1-1,CASGLVLGTVNTEAFF,TGTGCTAGTGGTTTGGTATTAGGGACAGTGAACACTGAAGCTTTCTTT
TRBV20-1,-,12,few,TRBJ2-7,CSVPGTTTSKYF,TGCAGTGTCCCTGGAACCACTACGAGCAAGTACTTC
TRBV29-1,TRBD2,13,-,TRBJ2-7,CSGMPSGRYEQYF,TGCAGCGGGATGCCTAGCGGACGCTACGAGCAGTACTTC